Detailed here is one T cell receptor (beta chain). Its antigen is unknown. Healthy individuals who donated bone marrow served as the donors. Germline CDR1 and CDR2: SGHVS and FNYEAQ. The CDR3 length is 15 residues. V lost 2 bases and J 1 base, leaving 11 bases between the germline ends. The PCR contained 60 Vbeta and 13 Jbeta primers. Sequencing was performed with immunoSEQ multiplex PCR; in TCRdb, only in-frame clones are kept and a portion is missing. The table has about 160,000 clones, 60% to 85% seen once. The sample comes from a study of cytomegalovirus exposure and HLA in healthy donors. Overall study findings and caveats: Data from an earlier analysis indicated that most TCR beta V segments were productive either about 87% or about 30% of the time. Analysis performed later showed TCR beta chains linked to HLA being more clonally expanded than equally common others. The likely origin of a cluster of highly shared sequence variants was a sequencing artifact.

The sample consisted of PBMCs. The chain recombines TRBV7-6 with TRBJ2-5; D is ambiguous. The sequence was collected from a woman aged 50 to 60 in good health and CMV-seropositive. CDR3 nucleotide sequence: TGTGCCAGCAGCTTATCCCCTTCCGGCCAAGAGACCCAGTACTTC. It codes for CASSLSPSGQETQYF.